This T cell receptor beta chain appears in the sequencing data of a study of CD8+ T cells in alopecia areata. Study-level information: It was oral tofacitinib, at 5 to 10 mg twice daily, that treated patients received. Points from the study as a whole: Scalp and blood retained many expanded lesional clones during tofacitinib. Normal scalp had lower clonality than lesional scalp, with alopecia totalis/universalis lesions showing this most strongly. On tofacitinib, scalp clonality and expanded CD8+ clones among top 100 fell significantly.

In regard to this clone: Its specificity is unknown.

The length of the CDR3 is 12 residues. The V gene lost 3 bases and the J gene lost 9 bases, with 9 bases spanning the gap. Germline V gives CDR1 KGHSH, CDR2 LQKENI. Treatment noted: oral pan-JAK inhibitor, 5-10 mg twice daily. cDNA prepared by RNA extraction and subsequent reverse transcription served as the template for sequencing. This table comes from immunoSEQ multiplex PCR, and its TCRdb copy is limited to in-frame clones, with some not included. The data contain 150,000 to 200,000 clones, 65% of them singletons. This chain links TRBV18 with TRBJ1-5, with D hard to call. The TCR was taken from a human donor with alopecia areata. Specimen: CD4+ T cells sorted from blood, collected at week 4, from a patient treated with tofacitinib. DNA for the CDR3: TGTGCCAGCTCACCGGGTGACGGGCCCCAGCATTTT. Encoded protein: CASSPGDGPQHF.